Listed here are 16 T cell receptor beta chains from one sample, sequenced in a study of CD8 T cells in Susac syndrome. cDNA came from about 0.5 to 1 ug RNA primed by random hexamers. Each CDR3 protein gets one entry after TCRdb re-called the immunoSEQ multiplex PCR reads with MiXCR. The sample holds roughly 120,000 distinct CDR3 sequences; 85% to 95% are singletons and the top ten take 0.093%. Input material: CD4+ T cells from PBMCs. All receptors derive from a human donor with multiple sclerosis.

The V and J genes are TRBV5-6 and TRBJ1-2, with D unclear. The V gene's germline CDR1 is SGHDT and CDR2 YYEEEE. The CDR3 is made up of 14 amino acids. V was shortened by 0 bases and J by 2 bases, with 8 bases between the two germline ends. In DNA form, the CDR3 reads TGTGCCAGCAGCTTGGGGGGTAGGAACTATGGCTACACCTTC. It translates to CASSLGGRNYGYTF.

The chain is built from TRBV29-1 and TRBJ2-3; TRBD2 matches at 13 bases. This CDR3 contains 14 residues. V lost 6 bases and J lost 1; bases outside the gene matches: 1. CDR1 and CDR2 from the germline V gene are SQVTM and ANQGSEA. CDR3 amino acids: CSVGTSGGTDTQYF. The CDR3 nucleotides are TGCAGCGTGGGGACTAGCGGGGGCACAGATACGCAGTATTTT.

This chain connects TRBV14 to TRBJ2-3, with TRBD2 matching over 10 bases. The V and J ends lost 6 bases and 4 bases, in that order; junction bases with no gene match: 10. The CDR3 is 16 amino acids. Per the germline V gene, CDR1 is SGHDN and CDR2 is FVKESK. The chain's CDR3 is CASRDSGGPRADTQYF. DNA of the CDR3: TGTGCCAGCAGGGATAGCGGGGGGCCGAGAGCAGATACGCAGTATTTT.

V gene TRBV2 combines with J gene TRBJ2-2; 9 bases map to TRBD1. The CDR3 sequence is 15 residues long. The germline V gene has CDR1 SNHLY and CDR2 FYNNEI. The V segment lost 5 bases and the J segment 5 bases; nucleotides outside the gene matches: 6. CDR3 DNA: TGTGCCAGCAGTTTACAGGGGGCGCTGACCGGGGAGCTGTTTTTT. This sequence encodes CASSLQGALTGELFF. The variable domain in full, with the rest retrieved from reference TRBV2 and TRBJ2-2, is EPEVTQTPSHQVTQMGQEVILRCVPISNHLYFYWYRQILGQKVEFLVSFYNNEISEKSEIFDDQFSVERPDGSNFTLKIRSTKLEDSAMYFCASSLQGALTGELFFGEGSRLTVL.

This chain connects TRBV20-1 to TRBJ2-1; perhaps D is TRBD1 or TRBD2 (5 bases each). The V and J ends lost 6 bases and 0 bases respectively, with 15 bases between them. Germline CDR1 is DFQATT and CDR2 is SNEGSKA (reference sequence). The length of the CDR3 is 15 residues. The CDR3 nucleotides read TGCAGTGCCCGTTGGGACCCGAGCTCCTACAATGAGCAGTTCTTC. It is translated as CSARWDPSSYNEQFF.

This clonotype was recorded a few times. The J gene is TRBJ2-5, the V gene TRBV6-5; 9 nucleotides line up with TRBD2. Germline CDR1 and CDR2: MNHEY and SVGAGI. Unmatched junction bases numbered 9, after V lost 8 bases and J lost 5 bases. This CDR3 comprises 14 residues. The CDR3 loop reads CASSPAGGLETQYF. The CDR3 DNA is TGTGCCAGCTCCCCCGCGGGGGGGCTCGAGACCCAGTACTTC.

V gene TRBV5-4 combines with J gene TRBJ1-2, with D unresolved. Germline lookup yields CDR1 SGHNT and CDR2 YYREEE (reference sequence). The CDR3 covers 13 residues. Trimming removed 2 bases at V and 6 bases at J, with 11 bases between. CDR3 in amino acids: CASSLRLSDGYTF. The CDR3 DNA reads TGTGCCAGCAGCTTAAGGCTTTCGGATGGCTACACCTTC.

This clonotype was recorded once. This CDR3 is CASSLDWNEQYF. CDR3 nucleotides: TGTGCCAGCAGCTTGGATTGGAACGAGCAGTACTTC. This sequence joins TRBV5-6 and TRBJ2-7; D gene unclear. CDR3 length: 12 amino acids. The V and J ends lost 0 bases and 5 bases respectively, with 6 bases between them. CDR1 SGHDT and CDR2 YYEEEE come from the germline V gene.

This chain connects TRBV2 to TRBJ1-1; D is undetermined. Trimming cost V 2 bases and J 0 bases, with 7 bases left between them. This CDR3 is built from 14 residues. Germline CDR1 is SNHLY and CDR2 is FYNNEI. Written as DNA, the CDR3 is TGTGCCAGCAGTGAAAGGGTGGTGAACACTGAAGCTTTCTTT. This gives the protein CASSERVVNTEAFF.

The rearrangement links TRBV15 to TRBJ1-2; D is unclear. V was cut by 1 base and J by 0 bases, with 9 bases left in between. Germline CDR1 is LNHNV and CDR2 is YYDKDF (reference sequence). The CDR3 contains 15 residues. CDR3 amino acids: CATSRGRNPNYGYTF. The DNA of the CDR3 is TGTGCCACCAGCAGAGGACGTAACCCTAACTATGGCTACACCTTC.

V gene TRBV10-2 combines with J gene TRBJ1-1; D remains ambiguous. This CDR3 is built from 12 residues. Trimming stripped 7 bases from V and 4 bases from J, with 10 bases between. Germline assignment: CDR1 WSHSY and CDR2 SAAADI. The CDR3 region has the DNA TGCGCCAGCAAAGGCCGTGGCACTGAAGCTTTCTTT. Protein: CASKGRGTEAFF.

The V and J genes are TRBV4-1 and TRBJ1-2; TRBD1 matches at 9 bases. Germline CDR1 MGHRA, CDR2 YSYEKL. The V and J ends lost 3 bases and 7 bases, in that order; junction bases with no gene match: 9. The CDR3 has 15 residues. CDR3 residues: CASSHPPGQGLGYTF. The CDR3 DNA is TGCGCCAGCAGCCATCCACCGGGACAGGGTCTTGGCTACACCTTC.

The rearrangement uses TRBV19 and TRBJ2-7, with 8 bases that match TRBD1. This CDR3 is built from 14 residues. From germline, CDR1 is LNHDA and CDR2 SQIVND (reference sequence). J was trimmed by 5 bases and V by 5 bases; bases with no gene match: 8. In DNA, the CDR3 is TGTGCCAGTAGTCGGACAGGGCCTCTCGACGAGCAGTACTTC. Encoded protein: CASSRTGPLDEQYF. Supplemented by reference TRBV19 and TRBJ2-7, the full variable domain reads DGGITQSPKYLFRKEGQNVTLSCEQNLNHDAMYWYRQDPGQGLRLIYYSQIVNDFQKGDIAEGYSVSREKKESFPLTVTSAQKNPTAFYLCASSRTGPLDEQYFGPGTRLTVT.

This clonotype was seen a handful of times. CDR3 sequence: CASRPTGSNTEAFF. The DNA of the CDR3 is TGCGCCAGCAGACCGACAGGATCGAACACTGAAGCTTTCTTT. V usage is TRBV5-1 and J usage is TRBJ1-1; TRBD1 might be the D (6 bases). Per the germline V gene, CDR1 is SGHRS and CDR2 is YFSETQ. This CDR3 has 14 amino acids. Trimming took off 5 bases at V and 1 base at J, with 12 bases between the two ends.

The table lists this clonotype with a few counts. This chain links TRBV5-1 with TRBJ1-1, with TRBD1 matching over 8 bases. Germline lookup yields CDR1 SGHRS and CDR2 YFSETQ. The CDR3 is 14 residues long. V lost 4 bases and J lost 4; bases outside the gene matches: 6. CDR3 sequence: CASSQRTGRTEAFF. CDR3 DNA: TGCGCCAGCAGCCAAAGGACAGGGCGCACTGAAGCTTTCTTT.

This chain joins TRBV9 and TRBJ2-7; TRBD1 matches 9 bases. This CDR3 contains 15 residues. The germline V gene encodes CDR1 SGDLS and CDR2 YYNGEE. V shed 4 bases, J shed 5 bases, and the junction held 10 bases outside the gene matches. In nucleotides, the CDR3 is TGTGCCAGCAGCTATACCGGACAGGGGTTCAACGAGCAGTACTTC. Amino acids: CASSYTGQGFNEQYF. Filled out from reference TRBV9 and TRBJ2-7, the complete variable domain reads DSGVTQTPKHLITATGQRVTLRCSPRSGDLSVYWYQQSLDQGLQFLIQYYNGEERAKGNILERFSAQQFPDLHSELNLSSLELGDSALYFCASSYTGQGFNEQYFGPGTRLTVT.